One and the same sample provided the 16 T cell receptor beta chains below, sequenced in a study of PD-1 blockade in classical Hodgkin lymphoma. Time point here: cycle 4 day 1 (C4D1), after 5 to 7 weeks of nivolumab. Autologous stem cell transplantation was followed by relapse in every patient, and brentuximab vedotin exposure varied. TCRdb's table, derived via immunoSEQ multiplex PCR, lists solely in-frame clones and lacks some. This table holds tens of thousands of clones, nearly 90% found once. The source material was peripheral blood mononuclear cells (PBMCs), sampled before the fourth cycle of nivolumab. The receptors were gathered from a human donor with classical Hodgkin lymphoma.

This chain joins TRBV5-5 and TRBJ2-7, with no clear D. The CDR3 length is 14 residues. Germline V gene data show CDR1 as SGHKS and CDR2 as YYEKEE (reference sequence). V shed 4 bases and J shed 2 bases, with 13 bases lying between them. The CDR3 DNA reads TGTGCCAGCAGCCCCCGGTCCCAGGCCTACGAGCAGTACTTC. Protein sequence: CASSPRSQAYEQYF.

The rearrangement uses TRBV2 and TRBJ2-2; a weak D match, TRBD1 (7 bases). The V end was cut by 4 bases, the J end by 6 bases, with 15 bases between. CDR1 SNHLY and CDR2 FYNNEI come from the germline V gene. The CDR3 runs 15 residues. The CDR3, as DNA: TGTGCCAGCAGTGGCCCCAGGGGGGTTGCCGGGGAGCTGTTTTTT. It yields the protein CASSGPRGVAGELFF.

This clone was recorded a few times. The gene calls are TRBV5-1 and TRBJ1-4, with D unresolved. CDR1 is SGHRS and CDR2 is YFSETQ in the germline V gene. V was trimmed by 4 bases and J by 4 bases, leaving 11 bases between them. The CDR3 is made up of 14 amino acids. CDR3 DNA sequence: TGCGCCAGCAGCGTCACCGGGTATAATGAAAAACTGTTTTTT. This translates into CASSVTGYNEKLFF.

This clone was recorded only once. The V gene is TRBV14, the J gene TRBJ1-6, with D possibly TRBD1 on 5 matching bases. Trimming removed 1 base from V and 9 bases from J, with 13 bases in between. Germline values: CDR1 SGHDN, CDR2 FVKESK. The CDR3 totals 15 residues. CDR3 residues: CASSQGGTAGSPLHF. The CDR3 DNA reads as TGTGCCAGCAGCCAAGGGGGCACTGCCGGTTCACCCCTCCACTTT.

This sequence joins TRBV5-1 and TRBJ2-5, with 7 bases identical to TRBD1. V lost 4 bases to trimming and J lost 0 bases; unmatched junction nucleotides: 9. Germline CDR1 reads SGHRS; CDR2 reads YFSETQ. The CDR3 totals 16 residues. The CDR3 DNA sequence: TGCGCCAGCAGCCGGACGGGACAGACCTACCAAGAGACCCAGTACTTC. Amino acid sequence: CASSRTGQTYQETQYF.

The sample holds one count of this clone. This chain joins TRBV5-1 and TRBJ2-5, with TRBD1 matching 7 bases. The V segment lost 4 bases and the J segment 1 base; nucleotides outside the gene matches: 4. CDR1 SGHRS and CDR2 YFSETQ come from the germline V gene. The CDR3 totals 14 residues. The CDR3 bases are TGCGCCAGCAGCCCTGGACAGGCCCAAGAGACCCAGTACTTC. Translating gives CASSPGQAQETQYF.

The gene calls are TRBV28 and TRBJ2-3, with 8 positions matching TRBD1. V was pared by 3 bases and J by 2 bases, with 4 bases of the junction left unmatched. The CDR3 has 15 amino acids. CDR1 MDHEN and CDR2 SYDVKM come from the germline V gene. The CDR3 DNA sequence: TGTGCCAGCAGTTTCCAGGGGGCAAACACAGATACGCAGTATTTT. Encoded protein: CASSFQGANTDTQYF.

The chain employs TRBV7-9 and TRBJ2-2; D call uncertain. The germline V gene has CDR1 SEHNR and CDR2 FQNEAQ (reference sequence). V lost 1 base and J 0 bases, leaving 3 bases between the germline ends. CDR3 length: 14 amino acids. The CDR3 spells CASSLDTNTGELFF. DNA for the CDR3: TGTGCCAGCAGCTTAGATACGAACACCGGGGAGCTGTTTTTT.

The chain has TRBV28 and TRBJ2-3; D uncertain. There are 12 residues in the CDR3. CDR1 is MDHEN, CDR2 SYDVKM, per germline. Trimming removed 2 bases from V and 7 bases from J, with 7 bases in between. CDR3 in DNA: TGTGCCAGCAGTTTAGTTAGGTATACGCAGTATTTT. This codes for CASSLVRYTQYF. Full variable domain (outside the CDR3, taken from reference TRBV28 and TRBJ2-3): DVKVTQSSRYLVKRTGEKVFLECVQDMDHENMFWYRQDPGLGLRLIYFSYDVKMKEKGDIPEGYSVSREKKERFSLILESASTNQTSMYLCASSLVRYTQYFGPGTRLTVL.

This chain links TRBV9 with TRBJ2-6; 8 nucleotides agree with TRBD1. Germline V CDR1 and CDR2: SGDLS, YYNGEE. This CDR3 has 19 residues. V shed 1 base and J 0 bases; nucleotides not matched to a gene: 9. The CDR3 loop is CASSVNLDRENSGANVLTF. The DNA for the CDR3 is TGTGCCAGCAGCGTAAACCTGGACAGGGAAAACTCTGGGGCCAACGTCCTGACTTTC. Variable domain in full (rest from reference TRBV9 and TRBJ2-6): DSGVTQTPKHLITATGQRVTLRCSPRSGDLSVYWYQQSLDQGLQFLIQYYNGEERAKGNILERFSAQQFPDLHSELNLSSLELGDSALYFCASSVNLDRENSGANVLTFGAGSRLTVL.

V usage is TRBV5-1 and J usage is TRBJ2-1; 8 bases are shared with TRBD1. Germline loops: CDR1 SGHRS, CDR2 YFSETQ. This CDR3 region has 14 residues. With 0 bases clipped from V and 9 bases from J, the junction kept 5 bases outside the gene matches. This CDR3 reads CASSLVQGETEQFF. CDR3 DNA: TGCGCCAGCAGCTTGGTACAGGGGGAGACTGAGCAGTTCTTC.

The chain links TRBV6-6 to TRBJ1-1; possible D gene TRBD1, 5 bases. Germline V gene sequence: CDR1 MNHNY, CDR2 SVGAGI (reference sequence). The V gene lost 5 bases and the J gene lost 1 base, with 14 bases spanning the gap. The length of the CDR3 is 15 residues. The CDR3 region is CASSTLGQGNTEAFF. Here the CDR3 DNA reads TGTGCCAGCAGTACCCTCGGGCAGGGGAACACTGAAGCTTTCTTT.

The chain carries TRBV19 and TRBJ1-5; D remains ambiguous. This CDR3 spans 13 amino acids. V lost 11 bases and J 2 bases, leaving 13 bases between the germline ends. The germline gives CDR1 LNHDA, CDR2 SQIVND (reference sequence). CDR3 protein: CASRPVGNQPQHF. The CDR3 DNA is TGTGCCTCGCGGCCGGTCGGCAATCAGCCCCAGCATTTT.

The chain's CDR3 is CANPDPRSAGNNEQFF. CDR3 DNA sequence: TGTGCCAACCCGGACCCCAGGAGCGCCGGCAACAATGAGCAGTTCTTC. The genes are TRBV2 and TRBJ2-1; D uncertain. V lost 10 bases, J lost 5 bases, and 24 bases lay in between. Germline CDR1 is SNHLY and CDR2 is FYNNEI. This CDR3 is 16 amino acids long.

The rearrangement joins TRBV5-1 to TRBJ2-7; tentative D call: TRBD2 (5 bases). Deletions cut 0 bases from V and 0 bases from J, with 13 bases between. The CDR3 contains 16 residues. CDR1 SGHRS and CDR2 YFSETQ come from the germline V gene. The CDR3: CASSLAIAGGSYEQYF. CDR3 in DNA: TGCGCCAGCAGCTTGGCCATTGCCGGAGGCTCCTACGAGCAGTACTTC.

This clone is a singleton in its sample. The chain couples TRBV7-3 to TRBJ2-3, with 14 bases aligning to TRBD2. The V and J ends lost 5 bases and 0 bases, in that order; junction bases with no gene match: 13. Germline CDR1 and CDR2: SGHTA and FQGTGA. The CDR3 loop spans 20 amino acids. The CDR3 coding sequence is TGTGCCAGCAGCCCCGACGAGGGGACTAGCGGGGGTTCTAGCACAGATACGCAGTATTTT. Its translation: CASSPDEGTSGGSSTDTQYF.